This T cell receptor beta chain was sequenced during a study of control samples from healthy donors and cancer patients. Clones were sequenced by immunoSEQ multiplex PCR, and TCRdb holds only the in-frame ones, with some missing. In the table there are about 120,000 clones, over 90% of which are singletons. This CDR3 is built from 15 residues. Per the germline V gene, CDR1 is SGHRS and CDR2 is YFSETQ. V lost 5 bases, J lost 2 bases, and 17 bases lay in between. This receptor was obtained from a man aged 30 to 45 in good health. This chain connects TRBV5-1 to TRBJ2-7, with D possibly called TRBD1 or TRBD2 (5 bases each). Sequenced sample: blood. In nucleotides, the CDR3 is TGCGCCAGCAGTTTCCCCCTGGGGGATACCTACGAGCAGTACTTC. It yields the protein CASSFPLGDTYEQYF.